This paragraph reports one TCR beta chain. This CDR3 has 15 amino acids. Deletions cut 4 bases from V and 0 bases from J, with 14 bases between. Germline CDR1 reads SGDLS; CDR2 reads YYNGEE. The data were taken from a study of technical replicates of blood from a few donors. TCRdb's table, derived via immunoSEQ multiplex PCR, lists solely in-frame clones and lacks some. Seen here are approximately 74,000 clones, 80% to 90% observed once, and the top ten hold 4.6%. The clonotype originates from a human donor in good health. Some clones in this sample may be carry-over from other donors' samples. Sequencing was carried out using PBMCs. V usage is TRBV9 and J usage is TRBJ2-7; D might be TRBD1 or TRBD2, each matching 5 bases. The CDR3 reads CASSLGAGSSYEQYF. The CDR3 coding sequence is TGTGCCAGCAGCCTAGGGGCGGGTAGCTCCTACGAGCAGTACTTC.